What follows are 29 T cell receptor beta chains derived from one specimen sequenced in a study of human T cells and chemical hapten exposure. TCRdb fed the RACE reads into MiXCR, producing one record per CDR3 protein. The profile shows some 180,000 distinct CDR3 sequences, under 25% of them singletons. The time point denotes: patch test 1, 2 weeks after DPC sensitization. As for treatment: therapeutic diphenylcyclopropenone sensitization with weekly scalp DPC. Specimen: whole blood, collected in connection with sensitization to the hapten diphenylcyclopropenone (DPC). The source of these receptors is a woman between 50 and 59 years old with alopecia areata. Some clones in this sample may be carry-over from other donors' samples.

This chain uses TRBV5-1 with TRBJ2-1; TRBD2 might be the D (5 bases). V dropped 4 bases and J dropped 0 bases, with 8 bases sitting between them. This CDR3 contains 14 residues. Germline loops: CDR1 SGHRS, CDR2 YFSETQ. CDR3 region: CASSTGSSYNEQFF. The CDR3 coding sequence is TGCGCCAGCAGCACGGGGAGCTCCTACAATGAGCAGTTCTTC.

This clonotype was detected only a few times. The V and J genes are TRBV5-1 and TRBJ2-1, with 8 bases aligning to TRBD2. Germline CDR1 reads SGHRS; CDR2 reads YFSETQ. V trimming: 0 bases; J trimming: 5 bases; junction bases outside the gene matches: 7. This CDR3 contains 16 residues. The CDR3 protein is CASSLGVTSANNEQFF. Written as DNA, the CDR3 is TGCGCCAGCAGCTTGGGTGTGACTAGCGCAAACAATGAGCAGTTCTTC.

This clonotype was seen a few times. The chain recombines TRBV5-1 with TRBJ2-7, with unresolved D. V dropped 4 bases and J dropped 1 base, with 9 bases sitting between them. This CDR3 contains 13 residues. From germline, CDR1 is SGHRS and CDR2 YFSETQ. The CDR3 DNA reads TGCGCCAGCAGCCTACTAACATCCTACGAGCAGTACTTC. It is translated as CASSLLTSYEQYF.

The chain has TRBV5-4 and TRBJ2-7; TRBD2 aligns across 7 bases. From germline, CDR1 is SGHNT and CDR2 YYREEE (reference sequence). V trimming: 5 bases; J trimming: 1 base; junction bases outside the gene matches: 9. This CDR3 has 15 residues. The CDR3 DNA reads as TGTGCCAGCAGATCCTACGGAGCGGGATCCTACGAGCAGTACTTC. Translating gives CASRSYGAGSYEQYF.

This clonotype was picked up many times. The J gene is TRBJ2-5, the V gene TRBV11-2; no reliable D call. The CDR3 is made up of 14 amino acids. V was trimmed by 1 base and J by 1 base, leaving 7 bases between them. CDR1 is SGHAT and CDR2 is FQNNGV in the germline V gene. This CDR3 reads CASSLGLLQETQYF. DNA for the CDR3: TGTGCCAGCAGCTTAGGCCTGCTCCAAGAGACCCAGTACTTC.

This CDR3 is CSARLAGAETQYF. CDR3 DNA sequence: TGCAGTGCTAGGCTAGCGGGCGCAGAGACCCAGTACTTC. V and J are TRBV20-1 and TRBJ2-5; TRBD2 aligns across 8 bases. The germline V gene has CDR1 DFQATT and CDR2 SNEGSKA (reference sequence). The CDR3 is 13 amino acids. V trimming: 3 bases; J trimming: 4 bases; junction bases outside the gene matches: 4.

V usage is TRBV29-1 and J usage is TRBJ2-5, with a possible D match to TRBD1 (5 bases). CDR3 length equals 11 residues. Germline V lookup: CDR1 SQVTM, CDR2 ANQGSEA. With 2 bases removed from V and 5 bases from J, the gap between germline ends came to 6 bases. The CDR3 protein is CSVENRETQYF. DNA for the CDR3: TGCAGCGTTGAAAACAGGGAGACCCAGTACTTC.

In DNA, the CDR3 is TGCAGTGCTGGGGAAGCGGGACGCAGCACAGATACGCAGTATTTT. Protein: CSAGEAGRSTDTQYF. The rearrangement joins TRBV20-1 to TRBJ2-3; 7 bases are shared with TRBD2. Germline trimming cut 5 bases from V and 0 bases from J; bases unmatched to any gene: 8. Germline V gene sequence: CDR1 DFQATT, CDR2 SNEGSKA (reference sequence). The CDR3 consists of 15 residues.

This clonotype has a handful of counts. The rearrangement joins TRBV6-1 to TRBJ1-5; D possibly corresponds to TRBD1 (5 bases). The CDR3 is 16 amino acids. Germline V gene data show CDR1 as MNHNS and CDR2 as SASEGT. Trimming removed 6 bases from V and 3 bases from J, with 18 bases in between. CDR3 DNA: TGTGCCAGCAGGAAGAGCCTCTGGGGGTTCAATCAGCCCCAGCATTTT. This encodes CASRKSLWGFNQPQHF.

The rearrangement links TRBV25-1 to TRBJ2-5; possibly TRBD2 for D (5 bases). Trimming left V 10 bases short and J 2 bases short, with 17 bases between. CDR1 and CDR2 (germline): MGHDK, SYGVNS. CDR3 size: 14 residues. The CDR3 sequence: CAKAGNRQQETQYF. CDR3 DNA sequence: TGTGCCAAAGCCGGGAATAGACAACAAGAGACCCAGTACTTC. Full variable domain (outside the CDR3, taken from reference TRBV25-1 and TRBJ2-5): EADIYQTPRYLVIGTGKKITLECSQTMGHDKMYWYQQDPGMELHLIHYSYGVNSTEKGDLSSESTVSRIRTEHFPLTLESARPSHTSQYLCAKAGNRQQETQYFGPGTRLLVL.

This clonotype was counted between two and nine times. This sequence joins TRBV3-1 and TRBJ2-1, with 8 bases lining up with TRBD2. Germline CDR1 and CDR2: LGHDT and YNNKEL (reference sequence). Losses at the gene ends were 1 base for V and 10 bases for J; bases not matched to a gene: 9. CDR3 size: 15 residues. The CDR3 region is CASSQAPAGVLEQFF. CDR3 in DNA: TGTGCCAGCAGCCAAGCTCCAGCGGGAGTGCTCGAGCAGTTCTTC.

This clonotype has a handful of counts. The chain carries TRBV12-3 or TRBV12-4 and TRBJ2-5; the D gene is possibly TRBD1 (6 bases). The V gene lost 6 bases and the J gene lost 2 bases, with 10 bases spanning the gap. The CDR3 contains 13 residues. The CDR3 sequence is CASRGRGQETQYF. CDR3 in DNA: TGTGCCAGCAGGGGTAGGGGGCAAGAGACCCAGTACTTC.

This clonotype was observed a handful of times. The CDR3 loop is CASRDPQGRDTEAFF. The CDR3 bases are TGTGCCAGCAGAGATCCTCAGGGGCGGGACACTGAAGCTTTCTTT. J is TRBJ1-1 and V is TRBV12-3 or TRBV12-4; D might be TRBD1 (6 bases). The V gene lost 6 bases and the J gene lost 3 bases, with 17 bases spanning the gap. This CDR3 is 15 amino acids long.

This clonotype has a count of ten or more. The rearrangement links TRBV3-1 to TRBJ1-2; D not certain. Germline V CDR1 and CDR2: LGHDT, YNNKEL (reference sequence). V lost 4 bases and J lost 8, with 26 bases in between. The CDR3 runs to 17 residues. The CDR3, as DNA: TGTGCCAGCAGCCGGTCCGGACGGGTTAAGGAGGCCTTCGGCTACACCTTC. Translation: CASSRSGRVKEAFGYTF.

There are a few counts of this clonotype. The chain couples TRBV7-9 to TRBJ1-1, with unresolved D. Germline lookup yields CDR1 SEHNR and CDR2 FQNEAQ (reference sequence). The V end was cut by 1 base, the J end by 7 bases, with 13 bases between. The CDR3 runs to 14 residues. The CDR3 DNA sequence: TGTGCCAGCAGCTTAGATGGCTCTTCACTTGAAGCTTTCTTT. It translates to CASSLDGSSLEAFF.

This clonotype was detected only a few times. This CDR3 is CASSFNGRAKDEQFF. CDR3 bases: TGCGCCAGCAGCTTTAACGGGAGGGCCAAGGATGAGCAGTTCTTC. The chain combines TRBV5-1 with TRBJ2-1; 8 nucleotides match TRBD2. Germline trimming cut 2 bases from V and 8 bases from J; bases unmatched to any gene: 9. This CDR3 has 15 amino acids. Germline V gives CDR1 SGHRS, CDR2 YFSETQ.

The chain combines TRBV20-1 with TRBJ2-5; TRBD2 might be the D (6 bases). The CDR3 runs to 11 residues. V was cut by 3 bases and J by 5 bases, with 7 bases left in between. In germline, CDR1 is DFQATT, CDR2 SNEGSKA (reference sequence). The CDR3 sequence is CSARGRETQYF. The CDR3 bases are TGCAGTGCTAGGGGGAGGGAGACCCAGTACTTC.

The rearrangement uses TRBV4-2 and TRBJ2-3, with 8 bases lining up with TRBD2. The CDR3 extends over 21 amino acids. In germline, CDR1 is LGHNA, CDR2 YNFKEQ. The V gene end was trimmed by 4 bases and the J gene end by 4 bases; junction bases not matched to a gene: 25. CDR3 coding DNA: TGTGCCAGCAGCCGGACGAAGGGGTCTGGCGCGGGAGGTGTTGATGCAGATACGCAGTATTTT. Its protein is CASSRTKGSGAGGVDADTQYF.

In its sample, this clonotype was seen a few times. CDR3 amino acids: CATYATQETQYF. CDR3 DNA sequence: TGTGCCACCTACGCGACTCAAGAGACCCAGTACTTC. The chain uses TRBV6-5 and TRBJ2-5; unclear D gene. CDR3 length equals 12 residues. V lost 10 bases to trimming and J lost 2 bases, with 11 bases between them. Germline assignment: CDR1 MNHEY and CDR2 SVGAGI.

This clonotype was detected only a few times. V and J are TRBV4-2 and TRBJ2-3, with a weak D call TRBD2 (6 bases). The CDR3 length is 15 residues. With 2 bases removed from V and 0 bases from J, the gap between germline ends came to 9 bases. The germline V gene has CDR1 LGHNA and CDR2 YNFKEQ. This CDR3 reads CASSQPGTSTDTQYF. The DNA for the CDR3 is TGTGCCAGCAGCCAACCTGGGACTAGCACAGATACGCAGTATTTT.

V and J are TRBV12-3 or TRBV12-4 and TRBJ2-1; D is unclear. V was pared by 2 bases and J by 8 bases, with 7 bases between. This CDR3 spans 12 amino acids. For the CDR3, the DNA is TGTGCCAGCAGTTTATTACTATATGAGCAGTTCTTC. It is translated as CASSLLLYEQFF.

This chain uses TRBV20-1 with TRBJ2-7, with 13 positions matching TRBD2. Germline values: CDR1 DFQATT, CDR2 SNEGSKA (reference sequence). The length of the CDR3 is 15 residues. Trimming removed 3 bases from V and 2 bases from J; junction bases left unmatched: 4. DNA of the CDR3: TGCAGTGCTAGCGACGGGACTAGCGGGACCTACGAGCAGTACTTC. Its translation is CSASDGTSGTYEQYF.

In its sample, this clonotype was seen a few times. In DNA form, the CDR3 reads TGTGCCAGCAGCCCGTTATCCGGGACTAGCGGGACTAATGAGCAGTTCTTC. Protein: CASSPLSGTSGTNEQFF. The chain combines TRBV3-1 with TRBJ2-1; the match to TRBD2 covers 13 bases. The CDR3 is 17 amino acids. Losses at the gene ends were 4 bases for V and 7 bases for J; bases not matched to a gene: 10. Germline CDR1 LGHDT, CDR2 YNNKEL (reference sequence).

The chain's CDR3 is CASRTSGGEETQYF. CDR3 DNA: TGCGCCAGCAGAACAAGCGGGGGGGAAGAGACCCAGTACTTC. V usage is TRBV5-1 and J usage is TRBJ2-5; 10 nucleotides match TRBD2. Germline V gene lookup returns CDR1 SGHRS and CDR2 YFSETQ. The CDR3 is made up of 14 amino acids. With V trimmed by 5 bases and J by 3 bases, 4 bases remained unmatched.

This clonotype was found once. This sequence joins TRBV19 and TRBJ2-1; 13 positions agree with TRBD2. CDR1 LNHDA and CDR2 SQIVND come from the germline V gene (reference sequence). The CDR3 extends over 14 amino acids. Unmatched junction bases numbered 5, after V lost 6 bases and J lost 9 bases. CDR3 coding DNA: TGTGCCAGTAGGGGGACTAGCGGGATTATTGAGCAGTTCTTC. This translates into CASRGTSGIIEQFF.

The rearrangement joins TRBV19 to TRBJ2-2, with D tentatively TRBD1 (5 bases). Germline V gives CDR1 LNHDA, CDR2 SQIVND (reference sequence). The CDR3 covers 15 residues. V was shortened by 4 bases and J by 0 bases, with 9 bases between the two germline ends. The CDR3 loop reads CASSTRRANTGELFF. CDR3 nucleotides: TGTGCCAGTAGTACCCGCAGGGCGAACACCGGGGAGCTGTTTTTT.

The chain has TRBV20-1 and TRBJ1-5, with D perhaps TRBD1 (5 bases). The length of the CDR3 is 15 residues. With 0 bases removed from V and 1 base from J, the gap between germline ends came to 10 bases. CDR1 DFQATT and CDR2 SNEGSKA come from the germline V gene (reference sequence). The CDR3 DNA is TGCAGTGCTAGAGATGTCGGGGGGAGCAATCAGCCCCAGCATTTT. Its translation is CSARDVGGSNQPQHF.

In this sample, this clonotype turned up many times. V and J are TRBV10-3 and TRBJ2-3, with 9 positions matching TRBD2. This CDR3 region has 15 residues. Unmatched junction bases numbered 2, after V lost 4 bases and J lost 0 bases. The germline CDR1 and CDR2 sequences are ENHRY and SYGVKD. The CDR3 DNA reads TGTGCCATCAGTGGGACTAGCGTCAGCACAGATACGCAGTATTTT. Residues: CAISGTSVSTDTQYF.

The chain couples TRBV3-1 to TRBJ1-1, with D uncertain. Looked up from germline, CDR1 is LGHDT and CDR2 is YNNKEL (reference sequence). The CDR3 extends over 16 amino acids. The V end was cut by 1 base, the J end by 1 base, with 13 bases between. The CDR3 here is CASSQVFPGTNTEAFF. DNA of the CDR3: TGTGCCAGCAGCCAAGTGTTCCCAGGCACGAACACTGAAGCTTTCTTT.